One and the same sample provided the 28 T cell receptor beta chains below, sequenced in a study of CD8 T cells in ankylosing spondylitis. Via MiXCR, TCRdb re-called the 5' RACE reads, giving one row per CDR3 protein. The table has hundreds of thousands of distinct CDR3 sequences, about 12% seen once; the top ten hold under 0.6%. Antigens for these TCRs are unknown. Study observations and caveats: Typical of ankylosing spondylitis blood, it appeared, was a TCR beta motif of under 10 highly homologous variants.

The sample consisted of blood, either unsorted or a sorted T cell fraction (not recorded which). The origin of the receptors is a male donor with ankylosing spondylitis.

This clonotype occurred a few times. The chain links TRBV20-1 to TRBJ2-1; the match to TRBD2 covers 7 bases. The V segment lost 5 bases and the J segment 6 bases; nucleotides outside the gene matches: 4. The V gene's germline CDR1 is DFQATT and CDR2 SNEGSKA (reference sequence). This CDR3 has 12 amino acids. CDR3 in amino acids: CSAFGLVNEQFF. CDR3 coding DNA: TGCAGTGCTTTCGGACTAGTCAATGAGCAGTTCTTC.

This clonotype was recorded at least ten times. This chain links TRBV7-2 with TRBJ2-7, with D possibly matching TRBD1 (5 bases). V lost 3 bases, J lost 2 bases, and 8 bases lay in between. Germline CDR1 reads SGHTA; CDR2 reads FQGNSA. The CDR3 totals 13 residues. In nucleotides, the CDR3 is TGTGCCAGCAGCTTTGACAGTACCTACGAGCAGTACTTC. This sequence encodes CASSFDSTYEQYF. The full variable domain, with the rest looked up from reference TRBV7-2 and TRBJ2-7, is GAGVSQSPSNKVTEKGKDVELRCDPISGHTALYWYRQSLGQGLEFLIYFQGNSAPDKSGLPSDRFSAERTGGSVSTLTIQRTQQEDSAVYLCASSFDSTYEQYFGPGTRLTVT.

This clonotype was seen ten or more times. The V and J genes are TRBV6-5 and TRBJ1-3; D unresolved. The length of the CDR3 is 14 residues. Germline V gives CDR1 MNHEY, CDR2 SVGAGI. V was shortened by 3 bases and J by 0 bases, with 6 bases between the two germline ends. The CDR3 is CASSYYSSGNTIYF. CDR3 DNA: TGTGCCAGCAGTTATTATTCCTCTGGAAACACCATATATTTT.

The J gene is TRBJ1-2, the V gene TRBV6-6; TRBD1 might be the D (5 bases). This CDR3 has 13 amino acids. V shed 6 bases and J shed 6 bases, with 14 bases lying between them. Looked up from germline, CDR1 is MNHNY and CDR2 is SVGAGI (reference sequence). The chain's CDR3 is CASSRERFDGYTF. As DNA, the CDR3 is TGTGCCAGCAGCAGGGAGCGGTTTGATGGCTACACCTTC.

The chain is built from TRBV5-4 and TRBJ2-5, with D tentatively TRBD1 (5 bases). There are 14 residues in the CDR3. Germline V gene data show CDR1 as SGHNT and CDR2 as YYREEE (reference sequence). V was clipped by 0 bases and J by 4 bases, with 10 bases between them. The CDR3 DNA is TGTGCCAGCAGCTTGGCAGGGCTAGGAGAGACCCAGTACTTC. Its translation is CASSLAGLGETQYF.

This clonotype came up many times. The chain's CDR3 is CASSFYDRANTGELFF. Written as DNA, the CDR3 is TGCGCCAGCAGCTTCTATGACAGGGCGAACACCGGGGAGCTGTTTTTT. The chain employs TRBV5-1 and TRBJ2-2; 7 bases map to TRBD1. The length of the CDR3 is 16 residues. CDR1 SGHRS and CDR2 YFSETQ come from the germline V gene. V trimming: 2 bases; J trimming: 0 bases; junction bases outside the gene matches: 4.

This clonotype was detected a few times. The genes are TRBV20-1 and TRBJ1-4, with D perhaps matching TRBD1 (6 bases). This CDR3 spans 12 amino acids. Germline V gives CDR1 DFQATT, CDR2 SNEGSKA (reference sequence). The CDR3 region is CSPGQPNEKLFF. The CDR3 bases are TGCAGCCCGGGACAACCTAATGAAAAACTGTTTTTT.

In this sample, this clonotype turned up a few times. The chain carries TRBV20-1 and TRBJ2-2; 10 bases are a match to TRBD2. CDR3 length equals 15 residues. The V gene's germline CDR1 is DFQATT and CDR2 SNEGSKA (reference sequence). The ends lost 6 bases at V and 1 base at J; junction bases unmatched: 5. CDR3 sequence reads: CSAQTSGLNTGELFF. The CDR3 DNA is TGCAGTGCGCAGACTAGCGGGTTGAACACCGGGGAGCTGTTTTTT.

V and J are TRBV10-2 and TRBJ2-5; D is ambiguous. The germline V and J ends were trimmed by 7 bases and 4 bases, with 13 bases remaining between them. Germline values: CDR1 WSHSY, CDR2 SAAADI. CDR3 length: 13 residues. The CDR3 sequence: CASTATLTETQYF. CDR3 nucleotide sequence: TGCGCCAGCACTGCGACCCTCACAGAGACCCAGTACTTC.

This chain joins TRBV5-6 and TRBJ2-7, with D unclear. Between the trimmed V and J ends, which lost 2 bases and 1 base, there was a span of 16 bases. This CDR3 has 16 amino acids. CDR1 is SGHDT, CDR2 YYEEEE, per germline. CDR3 in amino acids: CASSLTPRTRSYEQYF. For the CDR3, the DNA is TGTGCCAGCAGCTTAACCCCCAGGACCAGATCCTACGAGCAGTACTTC.

This clonotype showed up just a few times. V is TRBV7-8 and J is TRBJ2-3; TRBD1 might be the D (5 bases). The CDR3 is 15 residues long. Looked up from germline, CDR1 is SGHVS and CDR2 is FQNEAQ. V was cut by 1 base and J by 6 bases, with 14 bases left in between. CDR3 in DNA: TGTGCCAGCAGCTTAGAAACAGGCCCAGGGGATACGCAGTATTTT. Translated, it gives CASSLETGPGDTQYF.

The rearrangement joins TRBV5-4 to TRBJ2-3; 7 positions match TRBD2. The V and J ends lost 0 bases and 6 bases, in that order; junction bases with no gene match: 10. The CDR3 consists of 16 residues. Germline assignment: CDR1 SGHNT and CDR2 YYREEE (reference sequence). The CDR3 DNA reads as TGTGCCAGCAGCTTGGGTAATCCAGCGGGGATGGATACGCAGTATTTT. Amino acids: CASSLGNPAGMDTQYF.

This sequence joins TRBV28 and TRBJ2-3; D possibly corresponds to TRBD1 (6 bases). Trimming took 3 bases from V and 1 from J, leaving 11 bases between them. The CDR3 covers 15 residues. The germline V gene encodes CDR1 MDHEN and CDR2 SYDVKM. The CDR3 reads CASSLVKGGTDTQYF. In DNA form, the CDR3 reads TGTGCCAGCAGTTTGGTTAAGGGGGGCACAGATACGCAGTATTTT.

In its sample, this clonotype was seen a few times. The chain is built from TRBV7-8 and TRBJ2-5; the match to TRBD1 covers 7 bases. This CDR3 region has 20 residues. Per germline, CDR1 SGHVS and CDR2 FQNEAQ. The V and J ends lost 5 bases and 4 bases, in that order; junction bases with no gene match: 25. CDR3 residues: CASSQEPFLQGDIRRETQYF. CDR3 DNA sequence: TGTGCCAGCAGCCAGGAACCCTTCCTCCAGGGGGACATACGAAGAGAGACCCAGTACTTC.

V and J are TRBV5-1 and TRBJ1-1; D gene unclear. The CDR3 sequence is 14 residues long. V was clipped by 4 bases and J by 3 bases, with 13 bases between them. CDR1 is SGHRS, CDR2 YFSETQ, per germline. CDR3 amino acids: CASSLGLRDTEAFF. The CDR3 nucleotides read TGCGCCAGCAGCCTCGGTCTTAGGGACACTGAAGCTTTCTTT.

The gene calls are TRBV11-2 and TRBJ2-7, with no clear D. Germline V gives CDR1 SGHAT, CDR2 FQNNGV. Trimming stripped 0 bases from V and 0 bases from J, with 9 bases between. The CDR3 totals 15 residues. The CDR3 is CASSLEWPYSYEQYF. CDR3 DNA sequence: TGTGCCAGCAGCTTAGAGTGGCCCTACTCCTACGAGCAGTACTTC.

This clonotype was seen repeatedly, ten times or more. V is TRBV29-1 and J is TRBJ2-3; 10 nucleotides match TRBD2. The CDR3 is 13 residues long. Germline assignment: CDR1 SQVTM and CDR2 ANQGSEA. The trim removed 5 bases at V and 5 bases at J, leaving 4 bases unmatched. CDR3 sequence (DNA): TGCAGCGTTAGCGGGAGGGCCGTAGATACGCAGTATTTT. Residues: CSVSGRAVDTQYF.

The chain recombines TRBV7-2 with TRBJ1-5, with 8 bases that match TRBD1. The V and J ends lost 8 bases and 5 bases, in that order; junction bases with no gene match: 5. The CDR3 extends over 13 amino acids. Germline V gene data show CDR1 as SGHTA and CDR2 as FQGNSA. The CDR3 spells CASADRVDQPQHF. The CDR3 coding sequence is TGTGCCAGCGCGGACAGGGTTGATCAGCCCCAGCATTTT.

V usage is TRBV20-1 and J usage is TRBJ2-2; D may be TRBD1 (7 bases). Germline CDR1 and CDR2: DFQATT and SNEGSKA (reference sequence). The CDR3 contains 13 residues. The CDR3 bases are TGCAGAGCTTGGAGGGGGCGAACCGGGGAGCTGTTTTTT. It translates to CRAWRGRTGELFF.

This clonotype appeared many times. The rearrangement links TRBV29-1 to TRBJ2-5, with 11 bases lining up with TRBD1. The CDR3 consists of 15 residues. Germline V CDR1 and CDR2: SQVTM, ANQGSEA. Unmatched junction bases numbered 8, after V lost 3 bases and J lost 5 bases. As DNA, the CDR3 is TGCAGCGTTGACGGGACAGGGGGAATTAGGGAGACCCAGTACTTC. Protein: CSVDGTGGIRETQYF.

This clonotype appeared a few times. The V and J genes are TRBV21-1 and TRBJ2-7; no check of the table's D call, TRBD1, against the DNA was made. TRBV21-1 is assigned pseudogene status. CDR3 length: 14 residues. CDR3: CASSPLETAYEQYF. The DNA for the CDR3 is TGTGCCAGCAGCCCTCTCGAGACAGCCTACGAGCAGTACTTC.

This sequence joins TRBV4-3 and TRBJ2-7, with no clear D. V was pared by 0 bases and J by 3 bases, with 12 bases between. The CDR3 loop spans 15 amino acids. Germline CDR1 is LGHNA and CDR2 is YSLEER. As DNA, the CDR3 is TGCGCCAGCAGCCAAGAAGTCCAGGTTGGCTACGAGCAGTACTTC. Translating it yields CASSQEVQVGYEQYF.

The table lists this clonotype with many counts. The chain couples TRBV29-1 to TRBJ2-7; either TRBD1 or TRBD2 may fit D (7 bases each). Germline loops: CDR1 SQVTM, CDR2 ANQGSEA. The CDR3 is 13 residues long. Trimming stripped 4 bases from V and 5 bases from J, with 15 bases between. The CDR3 reads CSVARQGGNEQYF. The CDR3, as DNA: TGCAGCGTTGCGAGGCAGGGGGGGAACGAGCAGTACTTC.

This clonotype has more than one count but fewer than ten. The chain recombines TRBV7-8 with TRBJ2-2; D might be TRBD1 (6 bases). Germline CDR1 is SGHVS and CDR2 is FQNEAQ. The V end was cut by 4 bases, the J end by 1 base, with 10 bases between. The CDR3 loop spans 15 amino acids. This chain's CDR3 is CASSSRGVNTGELFF. The CDR3 region has the DNA TGTGCCAGCAGCTCCAGGGGAGTGAACACCGGGGAGCTGTTTTTT.

This chain uses TRBV4-2 with TRBJ1-3, with 7 bases fitting TRBD1. The CDR3 runs to 18 residues. Germline assignment: CDR1 LGHNA and CDR2 YNFKEQ. V shed 1 base and J 0 bases; nucleotides not matched to a gene: 9. The CDR3 bases are TGTGCCAGCAGCCAAGTGGAGGGACAGACATTCTCTGGAAACACCATATATTTT. This codes for CASSQVEGQTFSGNTIYF.

In regard to this clonotype: At one boundary the junction diverges from the germline segment, which might be a read error. V gene TRBV4-2 combines with J gene TRBJ1-1; D uncertain. The germline V gene encodes CDR1 LGHNA and CDR2 YNFKEQ. The CDR3 totals 13 residues. CDR3 DNA: TGTGCCATCAGCCCCGGCCTCCCCTTGGAAGCTTTCTTT. Protein sequence: CAISPGLPLEAFF.

DNA of the CDR3: TGTGCCAGCAGCTTATTGTCGACCGGGGAGCTGTTTTTT. It specifies CASSLLSTGELFF. This sequence joins TRBV7-2 and TRBJ2-2; D ambiguous. The V end lost 2 bases, the J end lost 5 bases, and 6 bases lay between the germline ends. CDR1 and CDR2 (germline): SGHTA, FQGNSA. CDR3 length: 13 amino acids. The entire variable domain, with the rest obtained from reference TRBV7-2 and TRBJ2-2, is as follows: GAGVSQSPSNKVTEKGKDVELRCDPISGHTALYWYRQSLGQGLEFLIYFQGNSAPDKSGLPSDRFSAERTGGSVSTLTIQRTQQEDSAVYLCASSLLSTGELFFGEGSRLTVL.

The table lists this clonotype with a few counts. The chain uses TRBV30 and TRBJ2-5, with TRBD1 as a possible D gene (7 bases). Germline assignment: CDR1 GTSNPN and CDR2 SVGIG (reference sequence). Between the trimmed V and J ends, which lost 0 bases and 2 bases, there was a span of 10 bases. The CDR3 length is 14 residues. As DNA, the CDR3 is TGTGCCTGGAGTGTGGGGGGACAGCAAGAGACCCAGTACTTC. Translation gives CAWSVGGQQETQYF.